Included here is one TCR beta chain sequence, with context. The record originates from a study of shared clonotypes between healthy human individuals. From germline, CDR1 is MNHEY and CDR2 SMNVEV (reference sequence). The V end was cut by 7 bases, the J end by 5 bases, with 12 bases between. The CDR3 covers 13 residues. Assay used: immunoSEQ multiplex PCR; TCRdb lists only in-frame clones, some missing. There are roughly 2.2 million clones in the sample; approximately 90% occur only once, and around 0.35% lies in the top ten. The rearrangement joins TRBV27 to TRBJ1-5, with D tentatively TRBD1 (5 bases). The sequencing input was naive CD4+ T cells from PBMCs. The subset: CD45RA+ positively selected. The TCR sequence derives from a man aged 18 to 29 in good health. Some clones in this sample may be carry-over from other donors' samples. The CDR3 reads CASKTREDQPQHF. Here the CDR3 DNA reads TGTGCCAGCAAAACCAGGGAGGATCAGCCCCAGCATTTT.